A single TCR beta chain is shown here with its context. Its antigen is still unknown. Base qualities are not at hand, and no much larger clone is one base apart. Including the terminal cysteine and phenylalanine, the CDR3 comprises 13 residues. The sequence is cut down to CDR3 DNA, 39 bases in frame from base 1. From a lookup of the germline V gene (reference sequence), CDR1 and CDR2 are MNHEY and SMNVEV. Trimming removed 7 bases from V and 2 bases from J; the gene matches leave 5 bases unexplained. This sample is drawn from a study of T cells and copy number aberrations in small-cell lung cancer (dated by TCRdb to about 2021). A note on the overall study: TCR repertoire sequencing was paired with whole-exome sequencing of the same tumor regions to relate T cell metrics to mutations and copy number aberrations. Tumor TCR data existed for about 17 patients, while 14 patients had TCR data covering both tumor and normal tissue.

Using multiplexed V- and J-gene primers, the immunoSEQ hsTCRB Kit amplified TCR-beta CDR3 regions from genomic DNA. Unique DNA barcodes were added in a second PCR, and the samples were pooled together with a negative control and a positive control. Pooled TCR-beta libraries were sequenced on an Illumina MiSeq with a 150-cycle paired-end protocol. As for the original processing: Raw sequencing data were processed by Adaptive Biotechnologies into a report containing normalized, annotated TCR-beta repertoires. To compute T-cell density, TCR-beta templates were normalized to usable DNA, with usable DNA estimated through amplification of housekeeping genes. Richness was the count of unique rearrangements, and clonality was defined as 1 minus Pielou's evenness. TCRdb limited this immuneACCESS table to in-frame rearrangements with V and J called. A share of clones is missing; checked studies link under half to unresolved V genes, and the rest is unexplained. V and J calls and clone size are copied from that table; D and trimming were computed from the DNA. For this sample there are some 2,500 clones; over 75% appear just once. Jointly, the top ten make up around a tenth of the sample.

The donors were limited-stage small-cell lung cancer patients whose surgical resection took place in Hangzhou, China, between the late 2000s and the early 2020s. All donors were treated with upfront surgery without preoperative chemotherapy or radiotherapy, and immunotherapy was not given to any donor before or after surgery. All 20 or so patients in the sequenced cohort were identified as smokers or heavy second-hand smokers. Adjacent normal lung was collected at least 2 cm from the tumor margin and was confirmed morphologically free of malignant cells by two pathologists. To characterize T cell repertoire heterogeneity, the study applied multi-region TCR-beta sequencing to resected limited-stage small-cell lung cancers and to tumor-adjacent lung tissue. Genomic DNA was extracted from FFPE tissue using the AllPrep DNA/RNA FFPE Kit (Qiagen). General findings and caveats noted by the study authors: All specimens were formalin-fixed paraffin-embedded tissue, which is known to introduce sequencing artifacts. Because surgical resection is uncommon in small-cell lung cancer, the study was limited by a small sample size, and the findings need validation. Lower T-cell density, richness and clonality were observed in tumors than in adjacent lung tissue, although the difference in density was not significant.

This chain is built from TRBV27 and TRBJ2-7; the central 7 bases match TRBD1. The sequenced sample consisted of normal tissue next to the tumor. This TCR was sampled from a man aged 55 to 70 with small cell lung cancer. The DNA reads TGTGCCAGCACCCCCACAGGGGCCTACGAGCAGTACTTC. This yields the protein CASTPTGAYEQYF.